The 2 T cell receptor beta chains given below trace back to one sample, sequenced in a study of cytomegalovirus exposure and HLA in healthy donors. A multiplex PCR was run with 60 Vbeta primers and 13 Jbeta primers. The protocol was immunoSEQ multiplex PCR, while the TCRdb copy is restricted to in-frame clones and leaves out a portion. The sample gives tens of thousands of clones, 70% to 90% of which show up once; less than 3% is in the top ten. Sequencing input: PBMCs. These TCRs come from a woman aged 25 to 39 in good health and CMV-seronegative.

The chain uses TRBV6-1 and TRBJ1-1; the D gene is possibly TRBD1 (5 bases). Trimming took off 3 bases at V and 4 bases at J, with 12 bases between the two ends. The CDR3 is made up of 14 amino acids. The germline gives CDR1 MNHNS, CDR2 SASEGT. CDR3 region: CASSDRVHGTEAFF. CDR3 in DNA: TGTGCCAGCAGTGACAGGGTCCACGGCACTGAAGCTTTCTTT.

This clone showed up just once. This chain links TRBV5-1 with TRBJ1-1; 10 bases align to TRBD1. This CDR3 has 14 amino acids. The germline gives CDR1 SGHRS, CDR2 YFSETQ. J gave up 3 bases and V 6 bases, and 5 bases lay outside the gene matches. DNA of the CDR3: TGCGCCAGCAACCTCGGGACAGGGGACACTGAAGCTTTCTTT. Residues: CASNLGTGDTEAFF.